A selection of T cell receptor beta chains follows, all from one sample in a study of T cells after yellow fever vaccination. TCRdb reprocessed the 5' RACE reads via MiXCR and lists one record per CDR3 protein. The table lists about 140,000 distinct CDR3 sequences, roughly 8.2% of them singletons, with about 0.73% in the top ten. Material: CD4+ T cells sorted from PBMCs, obtained 5 days after the yellow fever booster vaccination. These receptors came from a man aged 30 to 39 who received the YFV17D yellow fever vaccine. The CDR3 runs from the conserved cysteine through the conserved F or W. The D gene is left open where the match is weak. Part of the rows lack a size; the others show once, few, many or a class for expanded clones.

d_call	clone_size	v_call	j_call	cdr3_length	cdr3_aa	cdr3_nt
.	many	TRBV5-6	TRBJ2-1	15	CASSLLSRSYNEQFF	TGTGCCAGCAGCCTGCTTTCTCGCTCCTACAATGAGCAGTTCTTC
.	few	TRBV20-1	TRBJ2-7	16	CCARDPIILVKTEQYF	TGCTGTGCTAGAGATCCTATTATACTAGTAAAGACCGAGCAGTACTTC
.	many	TRBV2	TRBJ2-7	13	CASSEARVGEQYF	TGTGCCAGCAGTGAAGCCAGGGTGGGCGAGCAGTACTTC
TRBD1	.	TRBV20-1	TRBJ2-2	16	CSASSVGRGSTGELFF	TGCAGTGCTAGTTCGGTGGGCAGGGGGAGTACCGGGGAGCTGTTTTTT
.	many	TRBV18	TRBJ2-7	13	CASSPDLHAEQYF	TGTGCCAGCTCACCAGATCTGCACGCGGAGCAGTACTTC
TRBD2	many	TRBV7-9	TRBJ2-1	17	CASSLARAGDLYNEQFF	TGTGCCAGCAGCTTAGCGCGTGCGGGAGATCTCTACAATGAGCAGTTCTTC
.	many	TRBV5-5	TRBJ1-5	15	CASSLFPERELPQHF	TGTGCCAGCAGCTTGTTTCCCGAACGGGAGCTCCCCCAGCATTTT
.	many	TRBV7-9	TRBJ1-6	13	CASSSTGNSPLHF	TGTGCCAGCAGCTCAACAGGGAATTCACCCCTCCACTTT
.	.	TRBV4-2	TRBJ2-7	15	CASSLRGGQFHEQYF	TGTGCCAGCAGCCTCAGGGGGGGTCAGTTCCACGAGCAGTACTTC
TRBD2	many	TRBV3-1	TRBJ2-7	18	CASSQELPGGLFSYEQYF	TGTGCCAGCAGCCAAGAGCTGCCGGGGGGGCTCTTCTCCTACGAGCAGTACTTC
TRBD2	many	TRBV5-1	TRBJ2-1	14	CASSSGRAVNEQFF	TGCGCCAGCTCTAGCGGGAGGGCCGTCAATGAGCAGTTCTTC
.	many	TRBV20-1	TRBJ2-3	12	CSGSAGTDTQYF	TGCAGTGGTTCGGCCGGGACAGATACGCAGTATTTT
TRBD2	many	TRBV7-9	TRBJ2-3	15	CASSLTAGTSNTQYF	TGTGCCAGCAGCTTAACAGCGGGAACCTCAAATACGCAGTATTTT
TRBD2	many	TRBV20-1	TRBJ2-5	15	CSARLTSGIKETQYF	TGCAGTGCTAGATTGACTAGCGGGATTAAAGAGACCCAGTACTTC
.	many	TRBV9	TRBJ2-7	14	CASSPQTNSYEQYF	TGTGCCAGCAGCCCCCAAACGAACTCCTACGAGCAGTACTTC
.	many	TRBV12-3/TRBV12-4	TRBJ2-5	14	CASSPGGPRASQYF	TGTGCCAGCAGTCCCGGGGGGCCAAGAGCGAGCCAGTACTTC
.	many	TRBV24-1	TRBJ2-7	13	CATSDSNDYEQYF	TGTGCCACCAGTGATTCCAATGACTACGAGCAGTACTTC
.	many	TRBV5-6	TRBJ2-5	14	CASSWRGIQETQYF	TGTGCCAGCAGCTGGAGGGGTATTCAAGAGACCCAGTACTTC
.	.	TRBV29-1	TRBJ2-7	13	CSVGPPTHYEQYF	TGCAGCGTTGGACCCCCCACCCACTACGAGCAGTACTTC
TRBD2	many	TRBV6-2/TRBV6-3	TRBJ2-3	16	CASSTTSGRRTDTQYF	TGTGCCAGCAGCACGACTAGCGGGAGGCGGACAGATACGCAGTATTTT
.	few	TRBV6-2/TRBV6-3	TRBJ1-1	12	CASSYSRVGAFF	TGTGCCAGCAGTTACTCAAGGGTAGGAGCTTTCTTT
TRBD2	many	TRBV10-3	TRBJ2-3	17	CAISEVPLAGEADTQYF	TGTGCCATCAGTGAGGTCCCTCTAGCGGGAGAGGCAGATACGCAGTATTTT
TRBD2	.	TRBV5-5	TRBJ2-1	16	CASSLDPSGGDNEQFF	TGTGCCAGCAGCTTGGACCCTAGCGGAGGGGACAATGAGCAGTTCTTC
.	many	TRBV3-1	TRBJ1-1	14	CASSQEGGDTEAFF	TGTGCCAGCAGCCAAGAGGGAGGGGACACTGAAGCTTTCTTT
.	many	TRBV3-1	TRBJ2-7	12	CASSQPGQQQYF	TGTGCCAGCAGCCAACCAGGACAGCAGCAGTACTTC
.	many	TRBV7-2	TRBJ2-5	14	CASSRRWVGETQYF	TGTGCCAGCAGCCGCCGTTGGGTGGGAGAGACCCAGTACTTC
TRBD2	many	TRBV6-5	TRBJ2-2	19	CASSYRGLGGWTNTGELFF	TGTGCCAGCAGTTACAGGGGTTTGGGGGGGTGGACGAACACCGGGGAGCTGTTTTTT
.	many	TRBV7-2	TRBJ2-1	15	CASSPSGTRANEQFF	TGTGCCAGCAGCCCAAGCGGGACACGAGCCAATGAGCAGTTCTTC
TRBD2	many	TRBV10-1	TRBJ2-1	17	CASSETGFGAGDNEQFF	TGCGCCAGCAGTGAGACGGGCTTCGGGGCGGGGGACAATGAGCAGTTCTTC
.	many	TRBV19	TRBJ2-2	15	CASSLQGVTTGELFF	TGTGCCAGTAGTCTACAGGGAGTTACGACCGGGGAGCTGTTTTTT
.	many	TRBV29-1	TRBJ1-2	13	CSVAPEIGYGYTF	TGCAGCGTTGCGCCCGAAATCGGCTATGGCTACACCTTC
.	many	TRBV7-9	TRBJ2-3	15	CASSLVLSITDTQYF	TGTGCCAGCAGCTTGGTGCTTTCAATCACAGATACGCAGTATTTT
.	few	TRBV18	TRBJ2-1	14	CASSPGTNSREQFF	TGTGCCAGCTCACCGGGGACGAATAGCCGGGAGCAGTTCTTC
.	many	TRBV20-1	TRBJ2-5	14	CSARDRLGGETQYF	TGCAGTGCTAGAGATCGGCTAGGGGGAGAGACCCAGTACTTC
.	many	TRBV5-1	TRBJ1-1	14	CASSLLRTNTEAFF	TGCGCCAGCAGCTTATTACGGACGAACACTGAAGCTTTCTTT
.	many	TRBV29-1	TRBJ2-1	13	CSVGSETAVEQFF	TGCAGCGTTGGATCCGAGACAGCGGTCGAGCAGTTCTTC
.	many	TRBV4-3	TRBJ2-2	15	CASSQGERRGGELFF	TGCGCCAGCAGCCAAGGGGAGAGGCGGGGCGGGGAGCTGTTTTTT
TRBD1	many	TRBV29-1	TRBJ2-1	14	CSDGRQGPYNEQFF	TGCAGCGACGGCCGACAGGGACCCTACAATGAGCAGTTCTTC
TRBD2	many	TRBV7-2	TRBJ2-3	16	CASSSGSGRGTDTQYF	TGTGCCAGCAGCTCGGGAAGCGGGAGGGGGACAGATACGCAGTATTTT
.	many	TRBV7-9	TRBJ2-2	14	CASSFVMDTGELFF	TGTGCCAGCAGCTTTGTAATGGACACCGGGGAGCTGTTTTTT
TRBD1	many	TRBV5-1	TRBJ2-1	13	CASSYTGANEQFF	TGCGCCAGCAGTTATACAGGGGCAAATGAGCAGTTCTTC
TRBD2	medium-sized	TRBV11-2	TRBJ2-1	18	CASSLEGTSGRFYNEQFF	TGTGCCAGCAGCTTAGAGGGGACTAGCGGGCGGTTCTACAATGAGCAGTTCTTC
.	many	TRBV28	TRBJ2-1	14	CASSFGVGYNEQFF	TGTGCCAGCAGTTTCGGGGTGGGTTACAATGAGCAGTTCTTC
.	many	TRBV11-2	TRBJ2-5	14	CASSLDRGVRAQYF	TGTGCCAGCAGCTTAGATCGGGGTGTGAGGGCCCAGTACTTC
TRBD2	many	TRBV5-1	TRBJ2-4	16	CASSLGTLAGDHIQYF	TGCGCCAGCAGCTTGGGGACGCTAGCGGGAGACCACATTCAGTACTTC
.	many	TRBV7-2	TRBJ2-2	17	CASSQGLESRNTGELFF	TGTGCCAGCAGCCAGGGGTTGGAGTCTCGGAACACCGGGGAGCTGTTTTTT
TRBD1	few	TRBV18	TRBJ1-5	16	CASQAGQGAPGQPQHF	TGTGCCAGCCAGGCGGGACAGGGGGCGCCGGGCCAGCCCCAGCATTTT
.	many	TRBV19	TRBJ2-7	14	CASSMGGTTYEQYF	TGTGCCAGTAGTATGGGCGGGACCACCTACGAGCAGTACTTC
.	many	TRBV16	TRBJ1-5	16	CASSQSGAGRNQPQHF	TGTGCCAGCAGCCAATCGGGTGCGGGGAGAAATCAGCCCCAGCATTTT
TRBD1	many	TRBV28	TRBJ1-1	14	CASSPLDRGTEAFF	TGTGCCAGCAGTCCCTTAGACAGGGGCACTGAAGCTTTCTTT
.	many	TRBV20-1	TRBJ2-1	11	CSAPQGGVQFF	TGCAGTGCTCCTCAGGGCGGGGTCCAGTTCTTC
.	many	TRBV5-1	TRBJ2-1	15	CASSLVAVPHNEQFF	TGCGCCAGCAGCTTGGTAGCGGTTCCCCACAATGAGCAGTTCTTC
.	many	TRBV20-1	TRBJ2-3	12	CSARKTEDTQYF	TGCAGTGCCAGGAAAACGGAAGATACGCAGTATTTT
.	many	TRBV6-5	TRBJ2-7	11	CASSYSLQQYF	TGTGCCAGCAGTTACTCCTTACAGCAGTACTTC
TRBD2	few	TRBV7-2	TRBJ2-1	13	CASSPGGGGEQFF	TGTGCCAGCAGCCCGGGGGGGGGCGGGGAGCAGTTCTTC